The entry below describes one T cell receptor (beta chain). Its antigen is currently unknown. CDR3 size: 15 residues. The V end was cut by 5 bases, the J end by 1 base, with 14 bases between. Germline V gene sequence: CDR1 SEHNR, CDR2 FQNEAQ (reference sequence). The PCR made use of 60 Vbeta and 13 Jbeta primers. In the authors' methods: A later analysis counted 80 million or so unique TCR beta chains, some 10 million shared. Libraries were prepared by immunoSEQ multiplex PCR; TCRdb keeps only in-frame clonotypes and omits some of them. D and trimming come from the DNA, and the V and J calls and clone size come from that table. The sample gives roughly 86,000 clones, 55% to 70% of which show up once; 20% to 25% is in the top ten. This sample is drawn from a study of cytomegalovirus exposure and HLA in healthy donors. About the research overall: The Caucasian-associated ancestry cluster contained about 80% of the 300 to 400 genotyped donors. Findings of the study overall: It was in a later analysis that TCR association rates were seen to vary by HLA locus, highest for DRB1 and lowest for HLA-C. Cytomegalovirus status was reportedly diagnosed by the classifier with high specificity and sensitivity.

This sequence joins TRBV7-9 and TRBJ1-1; possibly TRBD1 for D (5 bases). What was sequenced was PBMCs. This receptor was identified in a woman aged 45-65 years in good health and CMV-seropositive. CDR3 amino acids: CASSQGGGSNTEAFF. The CDR3 DNA follows: TGTGCCAGCAGCCAGGGTGGAGGGTCGAACACTGAAGCTTTCTTT.